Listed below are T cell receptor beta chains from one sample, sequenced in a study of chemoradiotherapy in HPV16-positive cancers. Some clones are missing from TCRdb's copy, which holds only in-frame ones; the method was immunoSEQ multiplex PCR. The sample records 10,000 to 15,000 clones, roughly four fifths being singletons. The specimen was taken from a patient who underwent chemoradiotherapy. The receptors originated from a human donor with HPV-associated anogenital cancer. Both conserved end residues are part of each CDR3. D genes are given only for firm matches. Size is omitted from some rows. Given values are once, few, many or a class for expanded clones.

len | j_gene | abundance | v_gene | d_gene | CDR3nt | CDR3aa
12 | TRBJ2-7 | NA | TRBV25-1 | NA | TGTGCCAGCAGTGGATCGACCTACGAGCAGTACTTC | CASSGSTYEQYF
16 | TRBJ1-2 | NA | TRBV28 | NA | TGTGCCAGCAGTTTCCCCAGGGCAGGGCCCCTCTATGGCTACACCTTC | CASSFPRAGPLYGYTF
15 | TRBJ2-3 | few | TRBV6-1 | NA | TGTGCCAGCACCCTAGGTGTGATTAGCACAGATACGCAGTATTTT | CASTLGVISTDTQYF
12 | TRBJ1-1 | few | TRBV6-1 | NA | TGTGCCAGCAGTGGGGCCGGGACGGAAGCTTTCTTT | CASSGAGTEAFF
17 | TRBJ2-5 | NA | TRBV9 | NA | TGTGCCAGCAGCGTAGGAGGGGGGGCATCCGCCAGGGAGACCCAGTACTTC | CASSVGGGASARETQYF
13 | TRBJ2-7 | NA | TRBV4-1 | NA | TGCGCCAGCAGCCCGACGGCAACCTACGAGCAGTACTTC | CASSPTATYEQYF
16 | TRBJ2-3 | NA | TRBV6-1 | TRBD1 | TGTGCCAGCAGTGAACCCGGCAGGGGGCGCAAAGATACGCAGTATTTT | CASSEPGRGRKDTQYF
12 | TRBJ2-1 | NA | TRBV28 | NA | TGTGCCAGCAGTCTGACAGAAAATGAGCAGTTCTTC | CASSLTENEQFF
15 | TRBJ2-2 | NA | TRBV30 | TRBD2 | TGTGCCTGGACAAGGGCGGGAGTGGGAACCGGGGAGCTGTTTTTT | CAWTRAGVGTGELFF
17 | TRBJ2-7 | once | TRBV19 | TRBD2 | TGTGCCAGTAGTATAAGACTAGCGAGAGGAGTGTACTACGAGCAGTACTTC | CASSIRLARGVYYEQYF
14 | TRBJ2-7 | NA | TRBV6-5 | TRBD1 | TGTGCCAGCAGTCGGGACAGGGCTTCGTACGAGCAGTACTTC | CASSRDRASYEQYF
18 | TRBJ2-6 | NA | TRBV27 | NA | TGTGCCAGCAGTACCTACAGCGCTCTAGTCTCTGGAGCCAACGTCCTGACTTTC | CASSTYSALVSGANVLTF
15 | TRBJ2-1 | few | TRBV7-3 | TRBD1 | TGTGCCAGCAGCTTAAGACAGGGGTCTTACAATGAGCAGTTCTTC | CASSLRQGSYNEQFF
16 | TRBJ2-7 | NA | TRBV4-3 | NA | TGCGCCAGCAGCCAAGATTTGTCGGGAAACTCCTACGAGCAGTACTTC | CASSQDLSGNSYEQYF
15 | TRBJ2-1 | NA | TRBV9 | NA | TGTGCCAGCAGCGTAGAGCCTAGCACGTACAATGAGCAGTTCTTC | CASSVEPSTYNEQFF
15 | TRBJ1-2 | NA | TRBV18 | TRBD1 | TGTGCCAGCTCACCTAAACAGGGGGCCGGATATGGCTACACCTTC | CASSPKQGAGYGYTF
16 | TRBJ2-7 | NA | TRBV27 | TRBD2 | TGTGCCAGCAGCCAAGGAGCTAGCGGGAGCTCCTACGAGCAGTACTTC | CASSQGASGSSYEQYF
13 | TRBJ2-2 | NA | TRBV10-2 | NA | TGCGCCAGCAGCTCACAGTACACCGGGGAGCTGTTTTTT | CASSSQYTGELFF
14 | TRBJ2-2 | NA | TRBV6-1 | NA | TGTGCCAGCAAACAGGGGGGGGACACCGGGGAGCTGTTTTTT | CASKQGGDTGELFF
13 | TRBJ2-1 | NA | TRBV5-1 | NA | TGCGCCAGCAGCTTGGTGTTGGCAAATGAGCAGTTCTTC | CASSLVLANEQFF
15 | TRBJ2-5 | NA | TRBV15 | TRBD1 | TGTGCCACCAGCAGTACAGGGGGCCCCCAAGAGACCCAGTACTTC | CATSSTGGPQETQYF
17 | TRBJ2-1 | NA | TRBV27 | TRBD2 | TGTGCCAGCAGGACTCTAAAGACTAGCGGGATCTTAAATGAGCAGTTCTTC | CASRTLKTSGILNEQFF
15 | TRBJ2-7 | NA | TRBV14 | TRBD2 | TGTGCCAGCAGCGAGGGACTAGCGGGATACTACGAGCAGTACTTC | CASSEGLAGYYEQYF
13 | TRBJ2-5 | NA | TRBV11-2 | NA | TGTGCCAGCAGACCACAGGGTAGCGAGACCCAGTACTTC | CASRPQGSETQYF
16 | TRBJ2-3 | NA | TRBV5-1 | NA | TGCGCCAGCAGCTTGGAGTCACTCGGTGCTGGCTATACGCAGTATTTT | CASSLESLGAGYTQYF
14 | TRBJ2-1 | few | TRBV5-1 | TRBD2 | TGCGCCAGCAGGGAGCGGGAGATAAGCAATGAGCAGTTCTTC | CASREREISNEQFF
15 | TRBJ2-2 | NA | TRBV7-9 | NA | TGTGCCAGCAGCTTCGACCCCCGGGTCGCCGGGGAGCTGTTTTTT | CASSFDPRVAGELFF
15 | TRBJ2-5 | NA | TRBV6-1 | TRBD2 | TGTGCCAGCAGTGAAGCGTCCGGGGGGCAAGAGACCCAGTACTTC | CASSEASGGQETQYF
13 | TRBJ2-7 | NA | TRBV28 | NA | TGTGCCAGCAGATCGGACCGAAAGCCCGAGCAGTACTTC | CASRSDRKPEQYF
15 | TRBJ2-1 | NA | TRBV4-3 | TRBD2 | TGCGCCAGCAGCCAAGGCGGGAGGGGGGGCAATGAGCAGTTCTTC | CASSQGGRGGNEQFF
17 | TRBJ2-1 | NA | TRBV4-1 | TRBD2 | TGCGCCAGCAGCCAAACTAGCGGGACAAAAACCTACAATGAGCAGTTCTTC | CASSQTSGTKTYNEQFF
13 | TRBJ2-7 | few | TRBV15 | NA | TGTGCCACCAGCAGAGGGTCTTCCTACGAGCAGTACTTC | CATSRGSSYEQYF
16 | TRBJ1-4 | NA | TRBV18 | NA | TGTGCCAGCTCACCGACAGACAGCTCGGCTAATGAAAAACTGTTTTTT | CASSPTDSSANEKLFF
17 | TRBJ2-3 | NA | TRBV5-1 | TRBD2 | TGCGCCAGCAGCACGGGACTAGCGGGAGGGGGTACAGATACGCAGTATTTT | CASSTGLAGGGTDTQYF
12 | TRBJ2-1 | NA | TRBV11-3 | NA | TGTGCCAGCAGCTTAGCTACGAATGAGCAGTTCTTC | CASSLATNEQFF
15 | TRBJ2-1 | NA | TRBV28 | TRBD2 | TGTGCCAGCAGTCCCGGTGGACTAGCGGACAATGAGCAGTTCTTC | CASSPGGLADNEQFF
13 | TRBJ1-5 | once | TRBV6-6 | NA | TGTGCCAGCACTAGGGACGGCGAGCAGCCCCAGCATTTT | CASTRDGEQPQHF
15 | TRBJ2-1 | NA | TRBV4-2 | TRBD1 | TGTGCCAGCAGTCCCGGGACAGGGGGCTTGAATGAGCAGTTCTTC | CASSPGTGGLNEQFF
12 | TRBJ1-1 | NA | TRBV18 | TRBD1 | TGTGCCAGCTCGGCAAGGACAGGGGCTGCTTTCTTT | CASSARTGAAFF